The subject of this entry is one T cell receptor beta chain. This clonotype was seen only once. Its antigen is unknown. Per-nucleotide qualities are absent, and no much larger clonotype sits a single base away. One read represents weak support. This sample stems from a study of CD8 T cells in Susac syndrome (dated by TCRdb to the late 2010s). Turning to the overall study: The study used repertoire sequencing to test whether antigen drove CD8+ T cell activation and differentiation in Susac syndrome.

RNA was extracted with the RNeasy kit and roughly 0.45 to 1 ug was reverse transcribed using random hexamers. The immunoSEQ multiplex PCR assay, covering 54 Vbeta and 13 Jbeta segments, was used to amplify TCR beta CDR3 regions. PCR amplification bias was corrected using a synthetic template baseline for primer optimization and computational correction. The source study handled its data this way. Reads were annotated to V, D and J genes according to IMGT and were analyzed with immunoSEQ Analyzer, with only productive sequences retained. To calculate clonality, Shannon entropy was normalized by log2 of the number of productive unique sequences and then subtracted from one. Public and private clones were assessed among the 100 most prevalent clones of each patient and control. Susac-specific clones were defined as absent from healthy and MS cohorts, 1052 published viral clones and other ImmuneACCESS disease sequences. The raw public reads went through TCRdb reprocessing: fastp at Q25, MiXCR clone calling, in-frame beta chains kept. Each entry is one CDR3 protein sequence, shown with its most common DNA and genes. TCRdb, rather than the study authors, made the V and J calls. The table for this sample lists about 160,000 distinct CDR3 sequences; around 92% of them were counted only once. More than 0.07% of the sample comes from the top ten.

Inclusive of the bounding cysteine and phenylalanine, the CDR3 is 17 residues long. The entry retains the CDR3 DNA only, 51 bases that are in frame from base 1. At the junction V is shortened by 3 bases and J by 5 bases; bases outside the gene matches: 12. The germline V gene specifies SGHVS as CDR1 and FQNEAQ as CDR2. Peripheral blood CD8+ and CD4+ T cells from healthy donors, Susac syndrome patients and multiple sclerosis patients were profiled by high-throughput TCR beta sequencing. The healthy donors served as controls matched for age and sex. CD8+ TEMRA cells were enriched by FACS, while bulk CD8+ and CD4+ T cells were purified by magnetic negative isolation. Blood was collected in EDTA tubes and processed within 24 hours, with PBMCs isolated through density gradient centrifugation. PBMCs intended for TCR sequencing were cryopreserved in liquid nitrogen and thawed later in a water bath at 37 degrees C. The sorted or isolated CD4+, CD8+ and CD8+ TEMRA cells had a purity of 90% or higher.

General conclusions and limits of the study: The number of individuals in the TCR sequencing and HLA analysis was acknowledged as relatively small.

The sequenced sample was CD4+ T cells from PBMCs. This chain is built from TRBV7-8 and TRBJ2-5; a stretch of 10 junction bases matches TRBD2. This TCR derives from a human donor in good health. The sequenced DNA: TGTGCCAGCAGCTTTTTAGGTTTTAGCGGGGGGTGGGAGACCCAGTACTTC. Its product reads: CASSFLGFSGGWETQYF.